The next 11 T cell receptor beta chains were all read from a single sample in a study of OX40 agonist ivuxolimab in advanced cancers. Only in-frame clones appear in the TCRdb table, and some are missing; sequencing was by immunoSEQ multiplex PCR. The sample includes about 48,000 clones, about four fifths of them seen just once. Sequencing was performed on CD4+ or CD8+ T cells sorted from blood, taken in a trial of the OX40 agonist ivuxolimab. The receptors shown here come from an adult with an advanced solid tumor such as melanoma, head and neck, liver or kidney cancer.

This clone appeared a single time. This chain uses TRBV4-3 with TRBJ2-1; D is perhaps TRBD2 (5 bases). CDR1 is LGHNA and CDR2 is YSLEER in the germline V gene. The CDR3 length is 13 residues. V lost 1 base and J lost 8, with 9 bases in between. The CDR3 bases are TGCGCCAGCAGCCAAGTAAGAGGGCATGAGCAGTTCTTC. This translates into CASSQVRGHEQFF.

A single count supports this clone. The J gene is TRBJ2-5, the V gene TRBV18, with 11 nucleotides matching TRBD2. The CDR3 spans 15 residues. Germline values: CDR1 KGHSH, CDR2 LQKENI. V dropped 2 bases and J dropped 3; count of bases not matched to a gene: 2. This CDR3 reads CASSPTLAGEETQYF. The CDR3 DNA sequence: TGTGCCAGCTCACCAACACTAGCGGGGGAAGAGACCCAGTACTTC.

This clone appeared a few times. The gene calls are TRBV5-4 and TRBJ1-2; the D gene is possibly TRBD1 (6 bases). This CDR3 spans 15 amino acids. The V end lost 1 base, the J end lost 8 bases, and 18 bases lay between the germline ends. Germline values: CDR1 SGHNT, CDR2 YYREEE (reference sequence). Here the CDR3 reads CASSLQQGGNVGYTF. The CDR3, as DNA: TGTGCCAGCAGCTTGCAACAGGGCGGGAATGTGGGCTACACCTTC.

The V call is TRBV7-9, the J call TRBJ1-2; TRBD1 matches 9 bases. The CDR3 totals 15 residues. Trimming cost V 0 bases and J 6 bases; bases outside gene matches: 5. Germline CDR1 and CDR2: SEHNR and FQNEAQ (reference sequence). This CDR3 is CASSLATGGWDGYTF. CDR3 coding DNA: TGTGCCAGCAGCTTAGCCACAGGGGGCTGGGATGGCTACACCTTC. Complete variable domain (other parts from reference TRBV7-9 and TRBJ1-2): DTGVSQNPRHKITKRGQNVTFRCDPISEHNRLYWYRQTLGQGPEFLTYFQNEAQLEKSRLLSDRFSAERPKGSFSTLEIQRTEQGDSAMYLCASSLATGGWDGYTFGSGTRLTVV.

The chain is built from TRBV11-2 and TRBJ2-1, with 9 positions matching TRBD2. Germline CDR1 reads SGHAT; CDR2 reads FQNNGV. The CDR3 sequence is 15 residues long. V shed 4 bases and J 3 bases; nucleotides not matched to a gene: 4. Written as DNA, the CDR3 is TGTGCCAGCAGCTCCTTAGCGGGAGTCTACAATGAGCAGTTCTTC. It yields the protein CASSSLAGVYNEQFF.

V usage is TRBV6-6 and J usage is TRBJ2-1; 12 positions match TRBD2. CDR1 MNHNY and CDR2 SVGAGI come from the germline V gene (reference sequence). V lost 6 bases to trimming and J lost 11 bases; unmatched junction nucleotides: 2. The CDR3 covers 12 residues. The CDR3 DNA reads TGTGCCAGCAGGACTAGCGGGAGTAAGCAGTTCTTC. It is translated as CASRTSGSKQFF.

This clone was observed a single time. CDR3 sequence reads: CATRPLAIAGGADTQYF. The CDR3 DNA follows: TGTGCCACCAGACCCCTAGCCATTGCGGGAGGGGCAGATACGCAGTATTTT. The chain joins TRBV15 to TRBJ2-3, with 9 nucleotides matching TRBD2. This CDR3 is 17 amino acids long. Germline V gives CDR1 LNHNV, CDR2 YYDKDF (reference sequence). V lost 6 bases, J lost 4 bases, and 14 bases stayed unmatched.

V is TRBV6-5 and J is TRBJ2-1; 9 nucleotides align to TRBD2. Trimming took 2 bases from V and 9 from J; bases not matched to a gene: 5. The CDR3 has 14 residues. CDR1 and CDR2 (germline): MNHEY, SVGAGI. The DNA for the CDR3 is TGTGCCAGCAGTTACAGCGGGACTAGCACTGAGCAGTTCTTC. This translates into CASSYSGTSTEQFF.

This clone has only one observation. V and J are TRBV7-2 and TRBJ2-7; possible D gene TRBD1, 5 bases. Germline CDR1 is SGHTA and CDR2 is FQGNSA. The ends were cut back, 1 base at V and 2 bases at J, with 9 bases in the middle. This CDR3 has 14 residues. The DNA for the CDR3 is TGTGCCAGCAGCTTAGGGGGCTCTACCTACGAGCAGTACTTC. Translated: CASSLGGSTYEQYF.

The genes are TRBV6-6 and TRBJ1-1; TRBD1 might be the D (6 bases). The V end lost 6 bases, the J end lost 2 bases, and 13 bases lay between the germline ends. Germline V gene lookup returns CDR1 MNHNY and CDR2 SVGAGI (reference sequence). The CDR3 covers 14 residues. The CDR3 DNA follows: TGTGCCAGCAGCCTACAGGGATTTAACACTGAAGCTTTCTTT. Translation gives CASSLQGFNTEAFF.

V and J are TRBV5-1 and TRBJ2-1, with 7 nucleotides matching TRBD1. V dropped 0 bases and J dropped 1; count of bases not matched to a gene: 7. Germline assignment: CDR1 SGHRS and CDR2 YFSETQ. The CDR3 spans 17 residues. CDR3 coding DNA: TGCGCCAGCAGCTTGGCCCTAGCCAGGGGGTCCTACAATGAGCAGTTCTTC. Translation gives CASSLALARGSYNEQFF.